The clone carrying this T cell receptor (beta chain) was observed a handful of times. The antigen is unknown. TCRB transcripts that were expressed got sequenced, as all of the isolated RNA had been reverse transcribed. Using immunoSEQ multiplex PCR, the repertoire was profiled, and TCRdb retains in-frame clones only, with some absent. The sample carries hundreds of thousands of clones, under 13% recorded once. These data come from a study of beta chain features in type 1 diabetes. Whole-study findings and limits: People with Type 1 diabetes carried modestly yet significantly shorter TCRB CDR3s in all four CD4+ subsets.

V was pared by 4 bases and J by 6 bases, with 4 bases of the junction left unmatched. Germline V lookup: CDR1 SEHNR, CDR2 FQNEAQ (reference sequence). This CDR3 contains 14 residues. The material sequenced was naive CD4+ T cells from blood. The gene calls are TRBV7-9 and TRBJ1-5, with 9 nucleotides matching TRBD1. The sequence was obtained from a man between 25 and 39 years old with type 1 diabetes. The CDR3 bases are TGTGCCAGCAGCTCTACAGGGGGCCCTCAGCCCCAGCATTTT. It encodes CASSSTGGPQPQHF.